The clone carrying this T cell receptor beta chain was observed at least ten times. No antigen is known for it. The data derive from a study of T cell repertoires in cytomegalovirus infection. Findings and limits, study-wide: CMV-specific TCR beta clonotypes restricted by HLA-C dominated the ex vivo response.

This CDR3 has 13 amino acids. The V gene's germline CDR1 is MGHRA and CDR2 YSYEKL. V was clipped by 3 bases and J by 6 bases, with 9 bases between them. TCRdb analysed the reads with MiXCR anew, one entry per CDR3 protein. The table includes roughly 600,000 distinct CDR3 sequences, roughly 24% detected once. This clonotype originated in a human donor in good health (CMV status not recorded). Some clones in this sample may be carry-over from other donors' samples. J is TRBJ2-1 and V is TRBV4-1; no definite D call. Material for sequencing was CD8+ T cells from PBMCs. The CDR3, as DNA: TGCGCCAGCAGCCATGGCGACACCAATGAGCAGTTCTTC. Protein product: CASSHGDTNEQFF.